There are a few counts of the clone carrying this T cell receptor beta chain. Its antigen is undetermined. Unique-molecular-identifier-tagged TCR beta cDNA libraries were used. Using its own MiXCR run on the PCR reads, TCRdb lists one record per CDR3 protein. Among roughly 180,000 distinct CDR3 sequences listed, 30% were seen once. This sample was included in a study of post-analysis software for immune sequencing data. Study-wide context: Both relapsing-remitting and secondary progressive multiple sclerosis featured among the disease courses, as did progressive-relapsing multiple sclerosis. Study-level results: The F measure placed samples prepared in the same batch into strongly shared clusters. For normalized Chao1 diversity, multiple sclerosis patients scored significantly lower than controls did.

Sequencing used blood. The source of this sequence is a girl aged 5-17 years with multiple sclerosis.

For the CDR3, the DNA is TGTGCCAGCAGCCAAGATCTGGACCAAATAAGAGAGCAGTTCTTC. It codes for CASSQDLDQIREQFF. This chain uses TRBV3-1 with TRBJ2-1; unclear D gene. CDR1 is LGHDT and CDR2 is YNNKEL in the germline V gene (reference sequence). Trimming removed 0 bases from V and 10 bases from J, with 16 bases in between. The CDR3 loop spans 15 amino acids.